The 20 T cell receptor beta chains below all came from one sample that was sequenced in a study of blood T cells in healthy people across ages. The second PCR ran about 6 to 11 cycles with a sample-barcoded 5' primer and J-beta primers. TCRdb used MiXCR to reprocess the 5' RACE reads, holding one entry per CDR3 protein. The table records roughly 650,000 distinct CDR3 sequences, 32% of them present only once. The sequenced sample was blood. The receptors were sampled from a woman of 80 years or more in good health.

This clonotype turned up a few times. Just one base apart from a much larger clone, this may be a read error. The rearrangement links TRBV20-1 to TRBJ2-7, with 7 bases identical to TRBD1. Germline values: CDR1 DFQATT, CDR2 SNEGSKA (reference sequence). Trimming at V came to 2 bases and at J to 0 bases, leaving 7 bases not matched to a gene. The CDR3 is made up of 15 amino acids. This CDR3 reads CSARTWDRFSYEQYF. CDR3 sequence (DNA): TGCAGTGCTAGAACCTGGGACAGATTCTCCTACGAGCAGTACTTC.

This clonotype came up a few times. The genes are TRBV20-1 and TRBJ1-2; TRBD1 aligns across 9 bases. CDR1 is DFQATT, CDR2 SNEGSKA, per germline (reference sequence). This CDR3 has 14 amino acids. V lost 5 bases to trimming and J lost 8 bases; unmatched junction nucleotides: 12. DNA for the CDR3: TGCAGTGCTTCTAACCCCGGGACAGGGACCGGCTACACCTTC. Translating it yields CSASNPGTGTGYTF.

This clonotype was observed at least ten times. The rearrangement links TRBV12-3 or TRBV12-4 to TRBJ2-5, with TRBD2 matching 13 bases. V gave up 6 bases and J gave up 1 base; unmatched junction bases: 5. The CDR3 spans 16 residues. The CDR3 loop reads CASRWTSGGPQETQYF. DNA of the CDR3: TGTGCCAGCAGGTGGACTAGCGGGGGTCCCCAAGAGACCCAGTACTTC.

The CDR3 sequence is CAWSPVGGPMNTEAFF. As DNA, the CDR3 is TGTGCCTGGAGTCCCGTCGGGGGACCGATGAACACTGAAGCTTTCTTT. The chain combines TRBV30 with TRBJ1-1; perhaps TRBD1 as D (5 bases). The V gene lost 2 bases and the J gene lost 0 bases, with 16 bases spanning the gap. Germline V gene sequence: CDR1 GTSNPN, CDR2 SVGIG (reference sequence). The CDR3 has 16 amino acids.

V and J are TRBV2 and TRBJ1-1, with 7 bases that match TRBD1. Per germline, CDR1 SNHLY and CDR2 FYNNEI. CDR3 length equals 13 residues. Trimming at V came to 6 bases and at J to 9 bases, leaving 10 bases not matched to a gene. The CDR3 DNA reads TGTGCCAGCAGGATACAGGGGCTGCTGAAAGCTTTCTTT. It codes for CASRIQGLLKAFF.

This clonotype was counted a few times. The V and J genes are TRBV5-1 and TRBJ2-2; the match to TRBD1 covers 7 bases. V trimming: 4 bases; J trimming: 7 bases; junction bases outside the gene matches: 13. Germline-derived CDR1 and CDR2 are SGHRS and YFSETQ. This CDR3 contains 16 residues. Here the CDR3 DNA reads TGCGCCAGCAGCGTGGACAGGTCGGGTGGATTCGGGGAGCTGTTTTTT. Residues: CASSVDRSGGFGELFF.

V and J are TRBV2 and TRBJ2-1; a possible D gene is TRBD2 (5 bases). This CDR3 has 16 residues. Germline-derived CDR1 and CDR2 are SNHLY and FYNNEI. V was pared by 3 bases and J by 10 bases, with 22 bases between. Here the CDR3 reads CASSESPPGSSYEQFF. In DNA form, the CDR3 reads TGTGCCAGCAGTGAGTCTCCCCCGGGAAGCTCCTACGAGCAGTTCTTC.

This clonotype has a count of ten or more. The J gene is TRBJ2-5, the V gene TRBV6-5; D is perhaps TRBD2 (6 bases). V was shortened by 5 bases and J by 4 bases, with 17 bases between the two germline ends. The CDR3 spans 15 residues. Germline CDR1 and CDR2: MNHEY and SVGAGI. The CDR3 loop is CASSRGSRRGETQYF. CDR3 DNA sequence: TGTGCCAGCAGTAGGGGATCGCGGCGGGGAGAGACCCAGTACTTC.

J is TRBJ2-1 and V is TRBV12-3 or TRBV12-4, with a possible D match to TRBD1 (6 bases). The CDR3 has 17 amino acids. V lost 0 bases to trimming and J lost 7 bases, with 19 bases between them. For the CDR3, the DNA is TGTGCCAGCAGTTTAGCGCTCGGTCCAGGGGTGAGGAATGAGCAGTTCTTC. Amino acids: CASSLALGPGVRNEQFF.

This clonotype was seen at least ten times. This rearrangement joins TRBV7-9 to TRBJ2-7, with a tentative D call TRBD1 (6 bases). CDR1 is SEHNR and CDR2 is FQNEAQ in the germline V gene (reference sequence). This CDR3 is 15 amino acids long. With 5 bases removed from V and 3 bases from J, the gap between germline ends came to 17 bases. CDR3 coding DNA: TGTGCCAGCAGCCCCAGACAGGCCCGTGGCTACGAGCAGTACTTC. Protein sequence: CASSPRQARGYEQYF. The full variable domain, in which reference TRBV7-9 and TRBJ2-7 provide the parts outside the CDR3, is DTGVSQNPRHKITKRGQNVTFRCDPISEHNRLYWYRQTLGQGPEFLTYFQNEAQLEKSRLLSDRFSAERPKGSFSTLEIQRTEQGDSAMYLCASSPRQARGYEQYFGPGTRLTVT.

V and J are TRBV6-6 and TRBJ2-5, with 8 bases identical to TRBD2. Germline trimming cut 0 bases from V and 2 bases from J; bases unmatched to any gene: 5. The germline CDR1 and CDR2 sequences are MNHNY and SVGAGI (reference sequence). The CDR3 has 16 residues. This CDR3 reads CASSYSVLAVQETQYF. The CDR3 coding sequence is TGTGCCAGCAGTTACTCGGTACTAGCGGTACAAGAGACCCAGTACTTC.

This clonotype was seen a handful of times. V usage is TRBV7-9 and J usage is TRBJ1-5; D uncertain. In germline, CDR1 is SEHNR, CDR2 FQNEAQ (reference sequence). V gave up 2 bases and J gave up 4 bases, with 6 bases separating them. The CDR3 has 13 amino acids. This chain's CDR3 is CASSLSRNQPQHF. The CDR3 nucleotides read TGTGCCAGCAGCTTAAGTCGGAATCAGCCCCAGCATTTT.

In this sample, this clonotype turned up once. The CDR3 does not end in the conserved phenylalanine or tryptophan, so this is likely a read error. V is TRBV5-1 and J is TRBJ2-3; 7 nucleotides agree with TRBD2. Trimming cost V 0 bases and J 3 bases; bases outside gene matches: 1. Germline loops: CDR1 SGHRS, CDR2 YFSETQ. The CDR3 is 14 residues long. The CDR3 here is CASSLAGGTDTQYL. In nucleotides, the CDR3 is TGCGCCAGCAGCTTGGCCGGGGGGACAGATACGCAGTATTTG.

V and J are TRBV20-1 and TRBJ2-5; D not certain. This CDR3 has 13 amino acids. Trimming stripped 3 bases from V and 3 bases from J, with 11 bases between. CDR1 and CDR2 (germline): DFQATT, SNEGSKA (reference sequence). The CDR3 DNA reads TGCAGTGCTAGGTGGCGGCTAGAAGAGACCCAGTACTTC. Translated, it gives CSARWRLEETQYF.

This chain uses TRBV11-2 with TRBJ2-1; 9 nucleotides align to TRBD2. The CDR3 length is 12 residues. J lost 9 bases, V lost 5 bases, and 2 bases had no gene match. The V gene's germline CDR1 is SGHAT and CDR2 FQNNGV. The CDR3 region is CASSRTSAEQFF. The CDR3 DNA follows: TGTGCCAGCAGCCGGACTAGCGCTGAGCAGTTCTTC.

This clonotype was recorded many times. The genes are TRBV20-1 and TRBJ1-5; D is ambiguous. Germline-derived CDR1 and CDR2 are DFQATT and SNEGSKA (reference sequence). V was trimmed by 6 bases and J by 5 bases, leaving 17 bases between them. The CDR3 loop spans 14 amino acids. Written as DNA, the CDR3 is TGCAGTGCCCTGGACGAGGGTGACCATCAGCCCCAGCATTTT. Its protein is CSALDEGDHQPQHF.

The chain uses TRBV10-3 and TRBJ2-7; 11 bases are shared with TRBD2. The CDR3 runs to 16 residues. V shed 2 bases, J shed 2 bases, and the junction held 5 bases outside the gene matches. Germline loops: CDR1 ENHRY, CDR2 SYGVKD. CDR3 region: CAISELGTSGTYEQYF. CDR3 coding DNA: TGTGCCATCAGTGAGCTAGGGACTAGCGGAACCTACGAGCAGTACTTC.

This sequence joins TRBV9 and TRBJ1-2, with a tentative D call TRBD1 (5 bases). The CDR3 is 14 residues long. CDR1 and CDR2 (germline): SGDLS, YYNGEE. The V end lost 3 bases, the J end lost 4 bases, and 13 bases lay between the germline ends. CDR3 bases: TGTGCCAGCAGCGAGGGACTTTTGGGCTATGGCTACACCTTC. Protein: CASSEGLLGYGYTF.

This clonotype was found many times. This sequence joins TRBV20-1 and TRBJ2-7; either TRBD1 or TRBD2 may fit D (6 bases each). Germline V CDR1 and CDR2: DFQATT, SNEGSKA (reference sequence). The V gene lost 3 bases and the J gene lost 0 bases, with 21 bases spanning the gap. The CDR3 is 17 amino acids. CDR3 protein: CSARGGRAGEVSYEQYF. CDR3 nucleotides: TGCAGTGCTAGGGGGGGACGGGCAGGGGAGGTCTCCTACGAGCAGTACTTC.

The genes are TRBV7-3 and TRBJ2-5, with D possibly matching TRBD1 (5 bases). The CDR3 runs to 12 residues. CDR1 and CDR2 (germline): SGHTA, FQGTGA. The V end lost 5 bases, the J end lost 11 bases, and 15 bases lay between the germline ends. CDR3 in DNA: TGTGCCAGCAGCCAGTGGGGCAATGAACAGTACTTC. Protein sequence: CASSQWGNEQYF.